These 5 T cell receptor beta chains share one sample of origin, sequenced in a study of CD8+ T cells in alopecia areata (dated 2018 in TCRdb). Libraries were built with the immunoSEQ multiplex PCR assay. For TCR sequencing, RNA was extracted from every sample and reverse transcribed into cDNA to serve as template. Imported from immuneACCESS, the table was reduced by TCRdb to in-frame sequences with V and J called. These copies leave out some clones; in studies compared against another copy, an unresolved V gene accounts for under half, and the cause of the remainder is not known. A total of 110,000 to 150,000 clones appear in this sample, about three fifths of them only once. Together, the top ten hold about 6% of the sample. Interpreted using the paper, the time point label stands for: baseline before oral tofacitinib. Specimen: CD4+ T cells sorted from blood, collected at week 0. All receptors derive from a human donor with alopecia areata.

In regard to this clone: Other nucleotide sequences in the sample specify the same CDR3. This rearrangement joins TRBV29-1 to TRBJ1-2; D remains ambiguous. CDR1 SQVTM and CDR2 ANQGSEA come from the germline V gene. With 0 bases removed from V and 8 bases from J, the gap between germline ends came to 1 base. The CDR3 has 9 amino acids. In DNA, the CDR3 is TGCAGCGTTGAAGAGGGCTACACCTTC. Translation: CSVEEGYTF.

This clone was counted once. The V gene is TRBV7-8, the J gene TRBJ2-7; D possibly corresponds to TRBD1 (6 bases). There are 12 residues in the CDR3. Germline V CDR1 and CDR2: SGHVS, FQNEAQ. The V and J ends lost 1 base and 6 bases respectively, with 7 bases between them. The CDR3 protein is CASSLGTAEQYF. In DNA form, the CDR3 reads TGTGCCAGCAGCTTAGGGACAGCCGAGCAGTACTTC.

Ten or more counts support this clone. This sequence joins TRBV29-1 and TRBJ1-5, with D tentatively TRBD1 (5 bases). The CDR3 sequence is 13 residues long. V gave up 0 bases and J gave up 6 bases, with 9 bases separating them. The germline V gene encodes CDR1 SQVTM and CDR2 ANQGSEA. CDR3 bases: TGCAGCGTTGAAGACGGGGGAGGTCAGCCCCAGCATTTT. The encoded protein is CSVEDGGGQPQHF.

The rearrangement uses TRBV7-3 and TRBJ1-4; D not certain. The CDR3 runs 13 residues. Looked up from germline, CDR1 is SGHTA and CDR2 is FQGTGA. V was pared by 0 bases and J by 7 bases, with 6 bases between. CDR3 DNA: TGTGCCAGCAGCTTAACGGCTACTGAAAAACTGTTTTTT. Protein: CASSLTATEKLFF.

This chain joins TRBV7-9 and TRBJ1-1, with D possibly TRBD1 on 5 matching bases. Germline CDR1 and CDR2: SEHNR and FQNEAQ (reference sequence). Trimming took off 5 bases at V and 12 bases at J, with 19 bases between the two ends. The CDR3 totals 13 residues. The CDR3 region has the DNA TGTGCCAGCAGCCGAATAGGTTTAGGGGAAACTTTCTTT. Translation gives CASSRIGLGETFF.